Below, 7 T cell receptor beta chains from the same sample are listed, as sequenced in a study of glioma-infiltrating T cells. Using RNA template, CDR3s of TCR alpha and beta were amplified with iRepertoire arm-PCR. TCRdb fed the multiplex PCR reads into MiXCR, producing one record per CDR3 protein. The sample contains 300,000 to 400,000 distinct CDR3 sequences, around 45% of which appear only once. The material sequenced was glioma tissue, nonneoplastic brain tissue, or PBMCs (not recorded which). The receptors come from a human donor with low-grade glioma or glioblastoma, undergoing nonglioma brain surgery, or in good health (not recorded which).

The chain employs TRBV7-2 and TRBJ2-2; D perhaps matches TRBD1 (5 bases). CDR1 SGHTA and CDR2 FQGNSA come from the germline V gene. Between the trimmed V and J ends, which lost 2 bases and 4 bases, there was a span of 11 bases. The CDR3 loop spans 15 amino acids. The DNA of the CDR3 is TGTGCCAGCAGCTTATCAGGGATCCTCACCGGGGAGCTGTTTTTT. Translated: CASSLSGILTGELFF.

This clonotype was observed a few times. The chain employs TRBV14 and TRBJ1-2; no definite D call. The germline gives CDR1 SGHDN, CDR2 FVKESK. The CDR3 loop spans 16 amino acids. The germline V and J ends were trimmed by 1 base and 7 bases, with 19 bases remaining between them. CDR3 loop: CASSQVSRPSIGGYTF. CDR3 coding DNA: TGTGCCAGCAGCCAAGTCTCGAGGCCTTCGATTGGTGGCTACACCTTC.

This clonotype came up a few times. The J gene is TRBJ2-1, the V gene TRBV20-1; TRBD2 aligns across 8 bases. V was pared by 6 bases and J by 8 bases, with 18 bases of the junction left unmatched. The CDR3 length is 16 residues. Germline values: CDR1 DFQATT, CDR2 SNEGSKA (reference sequence). CDR3 nucleotides: TGCAGTGCCCGATCCGGGAGGGCCACAACCTTCTATGAGCAGTTCTTC. Translation: CSARSGRATTFYEQFF.

On this clonotype itself: This clone may be a read error of a much larger clone one base away. The rearrangement uses TRBV28 and TRBJ2-7; possibly TRBD2 for D (5 bases). The CDR3 loop spans 14 amino acids. CDR1 and CDR2 from the germline V gene are MDHEN and SYDVKM. The CDR3 loop is CTSSRGTRNYEQYF. CDR3 DNA sequence: TGTACCAGCAGCAGAGGAACTAGGAACTACGAGCAGTACTTC.

This clonotype was counted at least ten times. The chain employs TRBV7-2 and TRBJ2-1, with unresolved D. The germline V gene encodes CDR1 SGHTA and CDR2 FQGNSA. The CDR3 sequence is 14 residues long. V was pared by 1 base and J by 10 bases, with 14 bases between. The CDR3 nucleotides read TGTGCCAGCAGCTTAGGGCGGCCCGCAGGAGAGCAGTTCTTC. It codes for CASSLGRPAGEQFF.

Points on this clonotype: It is unclear where the CDR3 begins or ends on the DNA, so no DNA is shown, and the CDR3 is as TCRdb lists it. The rearrangement uses TRBV11-2 and TRBJ1-1. The CDR3 spans 16 amino acids, including both terminal residues. Looked up from germline, CDR1 is SGHAT and CDR2 is FQNNGV. The CDR3: CASSFGFGSGNTEAFF.

A word on this clonotype: The junction and the germline gene differ at one end; a read error may be behind it. V is TRBV6-2 or TRBV6-3 and J is TRBJ1-1, with TRBD1 as a possible D gene (6 bases). Germline loops: CDR1 MNHEY, CDR2 SVGEGT. The CDR3 runs 14 residues. CDR3 residues: CASSTPRGGTEALF. DNA for the CDR3: TGTGCCAGCAGTACCCCACGAGGGGGGACTGAAGCTCTCTTT.